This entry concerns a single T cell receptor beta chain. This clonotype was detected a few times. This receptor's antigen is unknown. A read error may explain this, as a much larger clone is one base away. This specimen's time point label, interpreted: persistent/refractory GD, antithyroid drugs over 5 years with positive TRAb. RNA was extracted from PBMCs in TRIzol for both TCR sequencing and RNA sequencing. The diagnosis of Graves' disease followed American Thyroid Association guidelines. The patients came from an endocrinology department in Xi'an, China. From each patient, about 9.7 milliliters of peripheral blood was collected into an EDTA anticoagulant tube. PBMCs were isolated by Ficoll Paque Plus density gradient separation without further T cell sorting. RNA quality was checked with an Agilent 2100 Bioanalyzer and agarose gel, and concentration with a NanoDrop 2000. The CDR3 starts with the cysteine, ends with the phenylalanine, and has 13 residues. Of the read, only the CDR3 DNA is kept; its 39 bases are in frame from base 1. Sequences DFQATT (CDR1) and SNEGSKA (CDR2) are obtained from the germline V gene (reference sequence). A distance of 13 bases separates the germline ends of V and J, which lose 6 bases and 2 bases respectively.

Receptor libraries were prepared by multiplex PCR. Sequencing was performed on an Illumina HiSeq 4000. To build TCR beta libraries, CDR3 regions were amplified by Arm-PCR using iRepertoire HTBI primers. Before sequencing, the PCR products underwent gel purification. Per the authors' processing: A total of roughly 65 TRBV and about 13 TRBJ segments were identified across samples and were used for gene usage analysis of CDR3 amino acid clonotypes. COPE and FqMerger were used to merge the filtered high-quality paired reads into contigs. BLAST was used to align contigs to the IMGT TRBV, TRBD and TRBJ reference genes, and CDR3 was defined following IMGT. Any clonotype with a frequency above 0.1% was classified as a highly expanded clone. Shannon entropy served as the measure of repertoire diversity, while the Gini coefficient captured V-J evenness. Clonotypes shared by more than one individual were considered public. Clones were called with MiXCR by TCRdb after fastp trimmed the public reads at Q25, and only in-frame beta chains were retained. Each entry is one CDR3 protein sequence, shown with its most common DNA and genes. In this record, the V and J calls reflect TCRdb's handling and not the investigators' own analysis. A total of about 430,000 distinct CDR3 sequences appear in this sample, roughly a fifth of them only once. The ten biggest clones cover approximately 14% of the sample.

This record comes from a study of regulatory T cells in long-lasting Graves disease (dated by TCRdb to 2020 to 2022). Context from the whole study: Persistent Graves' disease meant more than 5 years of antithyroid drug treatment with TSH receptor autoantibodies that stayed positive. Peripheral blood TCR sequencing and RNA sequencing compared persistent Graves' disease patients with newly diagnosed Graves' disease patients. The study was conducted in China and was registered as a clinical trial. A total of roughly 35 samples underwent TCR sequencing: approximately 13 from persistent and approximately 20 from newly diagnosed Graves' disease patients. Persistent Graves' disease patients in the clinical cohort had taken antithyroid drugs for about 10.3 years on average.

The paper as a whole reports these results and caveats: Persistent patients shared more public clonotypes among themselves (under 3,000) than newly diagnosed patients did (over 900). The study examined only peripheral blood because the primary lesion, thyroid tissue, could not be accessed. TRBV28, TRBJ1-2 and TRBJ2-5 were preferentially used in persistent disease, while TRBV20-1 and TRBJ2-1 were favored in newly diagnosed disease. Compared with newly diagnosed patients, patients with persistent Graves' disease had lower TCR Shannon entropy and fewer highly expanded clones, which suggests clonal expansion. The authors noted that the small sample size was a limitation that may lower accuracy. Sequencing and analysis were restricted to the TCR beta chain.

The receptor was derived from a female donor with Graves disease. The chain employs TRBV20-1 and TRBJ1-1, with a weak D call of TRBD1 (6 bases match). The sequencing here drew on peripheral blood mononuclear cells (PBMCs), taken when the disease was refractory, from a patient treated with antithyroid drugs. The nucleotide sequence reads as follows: TGCAGTGCGTCGAGGGGACACAACACTGAAGCTTTCTTT. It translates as CSASRGHNTEAFF.